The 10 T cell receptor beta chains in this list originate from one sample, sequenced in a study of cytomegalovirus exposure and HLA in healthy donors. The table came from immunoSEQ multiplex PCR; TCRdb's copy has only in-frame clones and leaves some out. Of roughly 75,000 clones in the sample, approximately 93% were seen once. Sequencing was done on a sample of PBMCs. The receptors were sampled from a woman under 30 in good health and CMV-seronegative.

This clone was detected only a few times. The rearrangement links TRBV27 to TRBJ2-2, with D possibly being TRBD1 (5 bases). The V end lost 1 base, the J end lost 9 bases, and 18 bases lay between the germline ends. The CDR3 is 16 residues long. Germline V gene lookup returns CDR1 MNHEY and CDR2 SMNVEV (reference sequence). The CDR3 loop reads CASSLLTRVLSRELFF. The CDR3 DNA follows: TGTGCCAGCAGTTTATTGACCAGGGTTCTCAGTAGGGAGCTGTTTTTT.

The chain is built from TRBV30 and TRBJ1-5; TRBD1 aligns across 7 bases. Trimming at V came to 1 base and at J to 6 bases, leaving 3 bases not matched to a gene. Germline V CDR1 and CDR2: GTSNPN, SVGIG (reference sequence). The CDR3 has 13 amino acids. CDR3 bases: TGTGCCTGGAGTGAACAGGGGATTCAGCCCCAGCATTTT. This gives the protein CAWSEQGIQPQHF.

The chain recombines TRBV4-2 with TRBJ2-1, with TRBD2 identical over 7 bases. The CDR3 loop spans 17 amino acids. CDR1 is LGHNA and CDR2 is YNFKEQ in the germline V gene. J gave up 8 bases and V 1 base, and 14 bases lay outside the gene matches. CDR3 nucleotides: TGTGCCAGCAGCCAAGTTAGTTTGCTAGCGGCGGCGGATGAGCAGTTCTTC. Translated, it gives CASSQVSLLAAADEQFF.

CDR3 sequence reads: CASSLGENSNQPQHF. For the CDR3, the DNA is TGCGCCAGCAGTCTAGGGGAAAATAGCAATCAGCCCCAGCATTTT. The chain couples TRBV5-1 to TRBJ1-5, with D possibly TRBD1 on 5 matching bases. Germline V gene sequence: CDR1 SGHRS, CDR2 YFSETQ. V lost 5 bases and J 0 bases, leaving 12 bases between the germline ends. CDR3 length: 15 amino acids.

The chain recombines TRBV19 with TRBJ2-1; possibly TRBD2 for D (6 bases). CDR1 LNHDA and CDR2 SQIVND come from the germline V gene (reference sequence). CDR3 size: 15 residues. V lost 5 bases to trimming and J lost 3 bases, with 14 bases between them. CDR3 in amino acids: CASSYQRALYNEQFF. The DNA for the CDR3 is TGTGCCAGTAGTTATCAGCGGGCACTCTACAATGAGCAGTTCTTC.

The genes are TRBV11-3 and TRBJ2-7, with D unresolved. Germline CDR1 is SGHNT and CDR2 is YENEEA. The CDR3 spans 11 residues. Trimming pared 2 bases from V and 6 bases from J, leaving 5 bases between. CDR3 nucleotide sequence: TGTGCCAGCAGCTTATCCGGCGAGCAGTACTTC. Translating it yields CASSLSGEQYF.

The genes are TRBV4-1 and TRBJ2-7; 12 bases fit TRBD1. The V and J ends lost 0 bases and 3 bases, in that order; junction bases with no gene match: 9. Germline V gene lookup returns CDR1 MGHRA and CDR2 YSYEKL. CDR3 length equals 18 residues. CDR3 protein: CASSQEGQGAAAYYEQYF. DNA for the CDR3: TGCGCCAGCAGCCAAGAGGGACAGGGGGCTGCGGCCTACTACGAGCAGTACTTC.

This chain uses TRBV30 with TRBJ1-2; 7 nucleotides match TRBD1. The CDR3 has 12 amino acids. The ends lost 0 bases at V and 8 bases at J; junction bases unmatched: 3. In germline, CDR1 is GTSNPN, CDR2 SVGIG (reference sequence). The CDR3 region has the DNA TGTGCCTGGAGTGTAACAGGGGCCGGCTACACCTTC. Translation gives CAWSVTGAGYTF.

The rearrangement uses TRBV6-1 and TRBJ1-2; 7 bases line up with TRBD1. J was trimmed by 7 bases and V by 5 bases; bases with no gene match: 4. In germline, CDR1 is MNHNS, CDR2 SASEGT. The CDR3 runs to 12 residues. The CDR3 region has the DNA TGTGCCAGCAGTCCCGACAGGGCTGGCTACACCTTC. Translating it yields CASSPDRAGYTF.

In nucleotides, the CDR3 is TGCGCCAGCAGCCATCCCCAGGGGGCAGCCACCGGGGAGCTGTTTTTT. It yields the protein CASSHPQGAATGELFF. This rearrangement joins TRBV4-1 to TRBJ2-2; TRBD1 agrees at 8 bases. Germline V gene lookup returns CDR1 MGHRA and CDR2 YSYEKL. The V gene end was trimmed by 3 bases and the J gene end by 4 bases; junction bases not matched to a gene: 7. This CDR3 region has 16 residues.